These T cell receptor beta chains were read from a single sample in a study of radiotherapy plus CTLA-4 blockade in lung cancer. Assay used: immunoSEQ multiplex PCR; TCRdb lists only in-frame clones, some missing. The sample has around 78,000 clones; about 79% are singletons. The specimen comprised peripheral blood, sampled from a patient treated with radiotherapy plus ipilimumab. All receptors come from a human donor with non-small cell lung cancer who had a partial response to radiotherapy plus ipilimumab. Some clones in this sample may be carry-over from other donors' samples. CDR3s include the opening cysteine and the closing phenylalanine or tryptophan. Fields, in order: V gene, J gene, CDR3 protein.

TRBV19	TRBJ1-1	CASSGRALNTEAFF
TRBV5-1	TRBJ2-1	CASSLVASGPNNEQFF
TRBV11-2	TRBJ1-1	CASSQGRNTEAFF
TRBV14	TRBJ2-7	CASSQDRVFREQYF
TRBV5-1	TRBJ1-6	CASSSTGQGASPLHF
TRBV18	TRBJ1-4	CASSPLGQGIATNEKLFF
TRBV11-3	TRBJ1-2	CASSVTGVGGYTF
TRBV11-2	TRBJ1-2	CASSLDLGPDSLRLSYGYTF
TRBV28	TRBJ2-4	CASSLHGTERKAKNIQYF
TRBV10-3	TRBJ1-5	CAISPGTGTDQPQHF
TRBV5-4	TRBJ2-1	CASIAGDSYNEQFF
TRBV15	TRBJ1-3	CATSRHSGNTIYF
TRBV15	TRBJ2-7	CATRDRGYTGQYF
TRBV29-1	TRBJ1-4	CSAHRVGSEKLFF
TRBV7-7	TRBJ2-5	CASSLGSTRSGTQYF
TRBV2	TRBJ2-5	CASSEVRGGTQYF
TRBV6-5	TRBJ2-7	CASTFRLARNEQYF
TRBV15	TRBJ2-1	CATSGSGWSYNEQFF
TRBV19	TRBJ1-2	CASSSQGMDGYTF
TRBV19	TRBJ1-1	CASRDRAEGAFF
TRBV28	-	CASLPSYDRGYEQYF
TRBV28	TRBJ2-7	CASSGGQGISEQYF
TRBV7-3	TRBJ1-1	CASSPFSNTEAFF
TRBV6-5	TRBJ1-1	CASKSTENTEAFF
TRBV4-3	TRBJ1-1	CASSPTMNTEAFF
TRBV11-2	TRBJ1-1	CASSFDPRSTEAFF
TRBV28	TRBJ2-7	CASRRTGYSYEQYF
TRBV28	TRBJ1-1	CASSLSRGLTEAFF
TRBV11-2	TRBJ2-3	CASSFDRGDTQYF
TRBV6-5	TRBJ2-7	CASSYTQGRDEQYF
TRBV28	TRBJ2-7	CASSLPGTGGRYEQYF
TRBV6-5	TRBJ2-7	CASSPGLRHISEQYF
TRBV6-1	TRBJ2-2	CASSGGLAEITGELFF
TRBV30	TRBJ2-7	CAWSGRYSGRVSYEQYF
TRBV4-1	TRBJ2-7	CASSVPGTSGTEQYF
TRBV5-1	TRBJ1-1	CASSLTGMNTEAFF
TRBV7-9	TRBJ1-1	CASSLGTVNTEAFF
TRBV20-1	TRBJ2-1	CSASEAGEQFF
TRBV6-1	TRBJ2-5	CASSGGKETQYF
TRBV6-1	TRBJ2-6	CASSQWSSGANVLTF
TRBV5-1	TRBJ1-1	CASSLGRGGQNTEAFF
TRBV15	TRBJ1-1	CATSRARTEAFF
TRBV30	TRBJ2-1	CAWMSAGVVVGYNEQFF
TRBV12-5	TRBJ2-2	CASGPRDYTGELFF
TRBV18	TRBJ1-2	CASSPRTGQFFSSNYGYTF
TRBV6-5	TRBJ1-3	CASRDRYSGNTIYF
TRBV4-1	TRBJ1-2	CASSQDRVRHGYTF
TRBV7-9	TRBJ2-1	CASSHRWEGNNEQFF
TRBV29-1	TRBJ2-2	CSVGRTGQTGELFF
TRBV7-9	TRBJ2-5	CASSLAGSFDRGQETQYF
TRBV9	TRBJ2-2	CASSVDEGGMSYTGELFF
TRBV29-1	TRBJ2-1	CSVVRGNEQFF
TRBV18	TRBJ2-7	CASSPGREQYF
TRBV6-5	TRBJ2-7	CASRRTEGAGEQYF
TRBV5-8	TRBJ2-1	CASTRRVSGNNEQFF
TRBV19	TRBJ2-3	CASSIGLAGTDTQYF
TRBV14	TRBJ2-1	CASSQDKGTVYNEQFF
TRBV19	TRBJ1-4	CASSMRMRVGEKLFF
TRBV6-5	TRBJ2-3	CASRRDLATLDTQYF
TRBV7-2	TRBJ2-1	CASSPQGQEYNEQFF